This TCR beta chain was recovered during a study of technical replicates of blood from several donors. The J segment lost 7 bases and the V segment lost 4 bases, leaving 15 bases of the junction unmatched. CDR1 SGHDN and CDR2 FVKESK come from the germline V gene. The CDR3 is 17 amino acids. Repertoires were generated with immunoSEQ multiplex PCR, while TCRdb's copy carries only in-frame clones and drops some. The sample holds about 83,000 clones, roughly nine tenths seen once. The rearrangement joins TRBV14 to TRBJ1-4, with 7 bases fitting TRBD1. The sample was T cells isolated from PBMCs. The TCR originated in a human donor in good health. As DNA, the CDR3 is TGTGCCAGCAGCCCAAGATTAGGGGGCGCGTATATTGAAAAACTGTTTTTT. Amino acids: CASSPRLGGAYIEKLFF. Variable domain in full (rest from reference TRBV14 and TRBJ1-4): EAGVTQFPSHSVIEKGQTVTLRCDPISGHDNLYWYRRVMGKEIKFLLHFVKESKQDESGMPNNRFLAERTGGTYSTLKVQPAELEDSGVYFCASSPRLGGAYIEKLFFGSGTQLSVL.